This entry describes one T cell receptor beta chain. The antigen is not known. The sample comes from a study of cytomegalovirus exposure and HLA in healthy donors. As for the study in general: T cells numbering about 179 million yielded more than 95 million unique TCR beta sequences in an earlier analysis.

Findings of the study overall: Reports indicated that the classifier achieved high specificity and sensitivity in diagnosing cytomegalovirus status. In a later analysis, parvovirus B19, influenza, CMV and Epstein-Barr virus appeared linked to several top co-occurrence clusters.

V lost 7 bases and J lost 8; bases outside the gene matches: 12. Germline assignment: CDR1 MNHEY and CDR2 SVGAGI. The CDR3 extends over 15 amino acids. 60 Vbeta and 13 Jbeta primers were used in PCR. Repertoires were generated with immunoSEQ multiplex PCR, while TCRdb's copy carries only in-frame clones and drops some. The data show about 150,000 clones, roughly 77% seen once. Donors consisted of healthy bone marrow donors. V is TRBV6-5 and J is TRBJ1-2, with 11 bases matching TRBD1. Sequences were obtained from PBMCs. The clonotype originates from a human donor in good health. The chain's CDR3 is CASTSNPDRGQGYTF. Here the CDR3 DNA reads TGTGCCAGCACTTCCAACCCGGACAGGGGGCAGGGCTACACCTTC.